The rows below give T cell receptor beta chains drawn from one sample of a study of T-cell memory formation after mild COVID-19. TCRdb fed the 5' RACE reads into MiXCR, producing one record per CDR3 protein. The data hold a few hundred thousand distinct CDR3 sequences, with roughly 15% observed a single time. The source material was PBMCs or a T cell subset sorted from them (not recorded which). Every receptor here comes from a man between 18 and 35 years old who had mild COVID-19 (a few samples of this study predate the infection). Cell type and time point are not known. Each CDR3 is given with its conserved first and last residue. Fields, in order: clone size, V gene, D gene, J gene, CDR3 DNA, CDR3 protein. The D gene is left open where the match is weak. Clone size is shown for a subset of rows, as once, few, many or a class of expanded clone.

clone size: few; V gene: TRBV12-3/TRBV12-4; D gene: TRBD1; J gene: TRBJ1-5; CDR3 DNA: TGTGCCAGCAGCTCCTACGCCGGGACAGGGTTTCAGCCCCAGCATTTT; CDR3 protein: CASSSYAGTGFQPQHF
clone size: .; V gene: TRBV24-1; D gene: TRBD1; J gene: TRBJ2-3; CDR3 DNA: TGTGCCACCAGTGATCCGGGACAGGGGGTGATGGCAGATACGCAGTATTTT; CDR3 protein: CATSDPGQGVMADTQYF
clone size: few; V gene: TRBV7-8; D gene: .; J gene: TRBJ1-1; CDR3 DNA: TGTGCCAGCACCCCGGGGAGGAGAGGTCCGATCGCTGAAGCTTTCTTT; CDR3 protein: CASTPGRRGPIAEAFF
clone size: many; V gene: TRBV5-1; D gene: .; J gene: TRBJ2-5; CDR3 DNA: TGCGCCAGCAGCTTAAGCACCCAAGAGACCCAGTACTTC; CDR3 protein: CASSLSTQETQYF
clone size: few; V gene: TRBV6-2/TRBV6-3; D gene: .; J gene: TRBJ1-1; CDR3 DNA: TGTGCCAGCAGTTACCCGGGGACCCTGAACACTGAAGCTTTCTTT; CDR3 protein: CASSYPGTLNTEAFF
clone size: .; V gene: TRBV25-1; D gene: .; J gene: TRBJ1-5; CDR3 DNA: TGTGCCAGCCAACCCGGGCAGCACGATGCAGAGCCCCAGCATTTT; CDR3 protein: CASQPGQHDAEPQHF
clone size: .; V gene: TRBV11-2; D gene: TRBD2; J gene: TRBJ2-1; CDR3 DNA: TGTGCCAGCAGCACCGGGACTAGCGGGGGCGATGAGCAGTTCTTC; CDR3 protein: CASSTGTSGGDEQFF
clone size: many; V gene: TRBV7-2; D gene: .; J gene: TRBJ2-1; CDR3 DNA: TGTGCCAGCAGCCCCCAGGCGGGATCCTACAATGAGCAGTTCTTC; CDR3 protein: CASSPQAGSYNEQFF
clone size: .; V gene: TRBV7-2; D gene: TRBD1; J gene: TRBJ1-1; CDR3 DNA: TGTGCCAGCAGCCTAGAGACAGGGTCCCCGGCTTTCTTT; CDR3 protein: CASSLETGSPAFF
clone size: few; V gene: TRBV10-1; D gene: TRBD1; J gene: TRBJ2-5; CDR3 DNA: TGCGCCAGCACCAGAGCGGGACAGGGAGAGGAGACCCAGTACTTC; CDR3 protein: CASTRAGQGEETQYF
clone size: few; V gene: TRBV15; D gene: TRBD1; J gene: TRBJ1-2; CDR3 DNA: TGTGCCACCAGCAGAGATCAGGGGGACTATGGCTACACCTTC; CDR3 protein: CATSRDQGDYGYTF
clone size: .; V gene: TRBV20-1; D gene: .; J gene: TRBJ2-7; CDR3 DNA: TGCAGTGCTAGAGTTGGGGCCTACGAGCAGTACTTC; CDR3 protein: CSARVGAYEQYF
clone size: many; V gene: TRBV20-1; D gene: .; J gene: TRBJ1-3; CDR3 DNA: TGCAGCGCCACCGGCAGGTCACCACCTACTCTGGAAAGGACCATATATTTT; CDR3 protein: CSATGRSPPTLERTIYF
clone size: .; V gene: TRBV29-1; D gene: .; J gene: TRBJ2-1; CDR3 DNA: TGCAGCGTTGAGGGGGGCAACAATGAGCAGTTCTTC; CDR3 protein: CSVEGGNNEQFF
clone size: few; V gene: TRBV21-1; D gene: .; J gene: TRBJ1-2; CDR3 DNA: TGTGCCAGCAGCAAAGTTATGGAGATTCATGGCTACACCTTC; CDR3 protein: CASSKVMEIHGYTF
clone size: few; V gene: TRBV5-1; D gene: .; J gene: TRBJ2-7; CDR3 DNA: TGCGCCAGCAGCCCCGGGGAGGGGGGCCACGAGCAGTACTTC; CDR3 protein: CASSPGEGGHEQYF
clone size: .; V gene: TRBV15; D gene: .; J gene: TRBJ2-5; CDR3 DNA: TGTGCCACCAGCAGATCGGGAAAGACCCAGTACTTC; CDR3 protein: CATSRSGKTQYF
clone size: .; V gene: TRBV6-1; D gene: TRBD1; J gene: TRBJ2-7; CDR3 DNA: TGTGCCAGCAGCCTAGAGGGCAGGGGGCTGTACGAGCAGTACTTC; CDR3 protein: CASSLEGRGLYEQYF
clone size: few; V gene: TRBV4-2; D gene: .; J gene: TRBJ1-1; CDR3 DNA: TGTGCCAGCAGCCAAGAGAGAGACAGACCTAACACTGAAGCTTTCTTT; CDR3 protein: CASSQERDRPNTEAFF
clone size: few; V gene: TRBV20-1; D gene: TRBD2; J gene: TRBJ2-7; CDR3 DNA: TGCAGTGCCCAAAACTGGGGGGGGAGGGGTAGGAAGCAGTACTTC; CDR3 protein: CSAQNWGGRGRKQYF
clone size: .; V gene: TRBV5-1; D gene: .; J gene: TRBJ1-1; CDR3 DNA: TGCGCCAGCAACCCCAACGCTGGTGGGGACACTGAAGCTTTCTTT; CDR3 protein: CASNPNAGGDTEAFF
clone size: many; V gene: TRBV5-1; D gene: .; J gene: TRBJ1-1; CDR3 DNA: TGCGCCAGCAGCTTGGGGCCGGGGAGGGAAGCCGAAGCTTTCTTT; CDR3 protein: CASSLGPGREAEAFF
clone size: few; V gene: TRBV12-3/TRBV12-4; D gene: .; J gene: TRBJ2-5; CDR3 DNA: TGTGCCAGCAGCCGATTCCGGGACTTCGAAGAGACCCAGTACTTC; CDR3 protein: CASSRFRDFEETQYF
clone size: few; V gene: TRBV3-1; D gene: .; J gene: TRBJ1-5; CDR3 DNA: TGTGCCAGCAGCCAACGGGGGGCACAGCCCCAGCATTTT; CDR3 protein: CASSQRGAQPQHF
clone size: many; V gene: TRBV11-3; D gene: .; J gene: TRBJ2-2; CDR3 DNA: TGTGCCAGCAGTCGGGACATTTCCACCGGGGAGCTGTTTTTT; CDR3 protein: CASSRDISTGELFF
clone size: many; V gene: TRBV12-3/TRBV12-4; D gene: TRBD1; J gene: TRBJ1-5; CDR3 DNA: TGTGCCAGCAGTCCCCAGGGGGGGCCCCAGCATTTT; CDR3 protein: CASSPQGGPQHF
clone size: few; V gene: TRBV4-3; D gene: .; J gene: TRBJ1-2; CDR3 DNA: TGCGCCAGCAGCCAACGGGGGCAGGGAGACGATGGCTACACCTTC; CDR3 protein: CASSQRGQGDDGYTF
clone size: many; V gene: TRBV7-9; D gene: .; J gene: TRBJ2-3; CDR3 DNA: TGTGCCAGCAGCGGGGCGACAGATACGCAGTATTTT; CDR3 protein: CASSGATDTQYF
clone size: .; V gene: TRBV19; D gene: .; J gene: TRBJ2-2; CDR3 DNA: TGTGCCAGTAGTACCCAGCTAGCGAACACCGGGGAGCTGTTTTTT; CDR3 protein: CASSTQLANTGELFF
clone size: few; V gene: TRBV6-5; D gene: .; J gene: TRBJ2-5; CDR3 DNA: TGTGCCAGCAGTTACTCCTTCCAAGAGACCCAGTACTTC; CDR3 protein: CASSYSFQETQYF
clone size: few; V gene: TRBV12-3/TRBV12-4; D gene: .; J gene: TRBJ1-1; CDR3 DNA: TGTGCCAGCAGTAGCAGGGTGGGAGCTTTCTTT; CDR3 protein: CASSSRVGAFF
clone size: few; V gene: TRBV2; D gene: TRBD2; J gene: TRBJ2-5; CDR3 DNA: TGTGCCAGCAGTGAGGGGCCAGCGGGGGCGGGTACCCAGTACTTC; CDR3 protein: CASSEGPAGAGTQYF
clone size: .; V gene: TRBV12-3/TRBV12-4; D gene: .; J gene: TRBJ1-1; CDR3 DNA: TGTGCCAGCGTCAGGAACACTGAAGCTTTCTTT; CDR3 protein: CASVRNTEAFF
clone size: few; V gene: TRBV27; D gene: TRBD1; J gene: TRBJ1-2; CDR3 DNA: TGTGCCAGCAGTTTAGGGACAGGGAGTGGCTACACCTTC; CDR3 protein: CASSLGTGSGYTF
clone size: few; V gene: TRBV7-2; D gene: .; J gene: TRBJ2-2; CDR3 DNA: TGTGCCAGCAGCACCTTGAACACCGGGGAGCTGTTTTTT; CDR3 protein: CASSTLNTGELFF
clone size: .; V gene: TRBV7-8; D gene: .; J gene: TRBJ1-1; CDR3 DNA: TGTGCCAGCAGGTCCTCCGGGGCTTTGAACACTGAAGCTTTCTTT; CDR3 protein: CASRSSGALNTEAFF
clone size: many; V gene: TRBV9; D gene: .; J gene: TRBJ2-2; CDR3 DNA: TGTGCCAGCGGGGGCCAGGGGACCGGGGAGCTGTTTTTT; CDR3 protein: CASGGQGTGELFF
clone size: few; V gene: TRBV7-8; D gene: TRBD1; J gene: TRBJ1-4; CDR3 DNA: TGTGCCAGCAGCGCCACAGGGACAGGAGAAAAACTGTTTTTT; CDR3 protein: CASSATGTGEKLFF
clone size: .; V gene: TRBV6-1; D gene: .; J gene: TRBJ1-1; CDR3 DNA: TGTGCCAGCGTTGTGCCTGTCATGAACACTGAAGCTTTCTTT; CDR3 protein: CASVVPVMNTEAFF
clone size: few; V gene: TRBV6-5; D gene: .; J gene: TRBJ2-5; CDR3 DNA: TGTGCCAGCAGTTACTCGATTTCTACAGCACAAGAGACCCAGTACTTC; CDR3 protein: CASSYSISTAQETQYF
clone size: .; V gene: TRBV9; D gene: TRBD1; J gene: TRBJ2-2; CDR3 DNA: TGTGCCAGCAGCGTCTCTCGACAGGGTAGGGACACCGGGGAGCTGTTTTTT; CDR3 protein: CASSVSRQGRDTGELFF
clone size: .; V gene: TRBV7-9; D gene: .; J gene: TRBJ1-2; CDR3 DNA: TGTGCCAGCAGCTTAGGATCGGGGCATCACTATGGCTACACCTTC; CDR3 protein: CASSLGSGHHYGYTF
clone size: .; V gene: TRBV12-3/TRBV12-4; D gene: TRBD1; J gene: TRBJ2-7; CDR3 DNA: TGTGCCAGCAGTTCAGGGGGCGGCTACTCCTACGAGCAGTACTTC; CDR3 protein: CASSSGGGYSYEQYF
clone size: few; V gene: TRBV7-3; D gene: TRBD1; J gene: TRBJ2-3; CDR3 DNA: TGTGCCAGCCCGGGACAGGGCGGAGATACGCAGTATTTT; CDR3 protein: CASPGQGGDTQYF
clone size: .; V gene: TRBV7-2; D gene: TRBD1; J gene: TRBJ1-6; CDR3 DNA: TGTGCCAGCAAGACGAGCTGGGGACAGCTGGGTTCACCCCTCCACTTT; CDR3 protein: CASKTSWGQLGSPLHF